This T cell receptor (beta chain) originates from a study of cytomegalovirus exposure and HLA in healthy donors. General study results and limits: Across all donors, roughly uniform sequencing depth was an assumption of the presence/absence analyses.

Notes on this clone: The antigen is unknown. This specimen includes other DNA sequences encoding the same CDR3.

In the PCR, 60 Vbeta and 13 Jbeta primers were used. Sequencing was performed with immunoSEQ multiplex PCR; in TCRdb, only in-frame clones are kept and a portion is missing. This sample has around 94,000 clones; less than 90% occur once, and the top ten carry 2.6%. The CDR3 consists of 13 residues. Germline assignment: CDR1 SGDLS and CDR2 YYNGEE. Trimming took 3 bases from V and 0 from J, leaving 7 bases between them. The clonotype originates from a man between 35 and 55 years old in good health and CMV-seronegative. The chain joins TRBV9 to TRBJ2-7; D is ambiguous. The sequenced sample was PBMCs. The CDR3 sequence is CASSATGSYEQYF. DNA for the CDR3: TGTGCCAGCAGCGCGACTGGCTCCTACGAGCAGTACTTC.